Shown below are 17 T cell receptor beta chains from a single sample sequenced in a study of control samples from healthy donors and cancer patients (dated by TCRdb to about 2020). Libraries were constructed by the immunoSEQ multiplex PCR assay. The table comes from immuneACCESS by way of TCRdb, which keeps in-frame sequences with V and J called. Part of the clones is missing from these tables; in studies checked, under half for an unresolved V gene and the rest for unknown reasons. For this sample the table gives tens of thousands of clones, of which roughly 90% were detected only once. Together, the top ten hold under 2% of the sample. Sequenced material: PBMCs. The source of these receptors is a woman between 55 and 75 years old with head and neck cancer.

This chain connects TRBV7-2 to TRBJ1-1; no firm D call. CDR3 length equals 14 residues. Trimming left V 3 bases short and J 5 bases short, with 13 bases between. Germline V lookup: CDR1 SGHTA, CDR2 FQGNSA. The CDR3 spells CASSFYTLGTEAFF. In nucleotides, the CDR3 is TGTGCCAGCAGCTTTTATACCCTAGGGACTGAAGCTTTCTTT. The whole variable domain, filled in from reference TRBV7-2 and TRBJ1-1, reads GAGVSQSPSNKVTEKGKDVELRCDPISGHTALYWYRQSLGQGLEFLIYFQGNSAPDKSGLPSDRFSAERTGGSVSTLTIQRTQQEDSAVYLCASSFYTLGTEAFFGQGTRLTVV.

This chain joins TRBV29-1 and TRBJ2-1; 14 positions agree with TRBD2. Germline values: CDR1 SQVTM, CDR2 ANQGSEA. The CDR3 length is 13 residues. V dropped 6 bases and J dropped 8; count of bases not matched to a gene: 3. The CDR3 coding sequence is TGCAGCGTCGGGACTAGCGGGAGCGATGAGCAGTTCTTC. Translating gives CSVGTSGSDEQFF.

The chain joins TRBV6-6 to TRBJ2-1; TRBD2 might be the D (5 bases). Germline CDR1 is MNHNY and CDR2 is SVGAGI (reference sequence). This CDR3 is built from 14 residues. V dropped 8 bases and J dropped 5 bases, with 16 bases sitting between them. This chain's CDR3 is CASWGRTADNEQFF. In DNA, the CDR3 is TGTGCCAGCTGGGGAAGGACTGCCGACAATGAGCAGTTCTTC.

The CDR3 is CASSLQGAQDEQYF. As DNA, the CDR3 is TGTGCCAGCAGCTTACAGGGGGCGCAAGACGAGCAGTACTTC. V and J are TRBV5-6 and TRBJ2-7; 9 nucleotides align to TRBD1. This CDR3 is built from 14 residues. Germline V gene data show CDR1 as SGHDT and CDR2 as YYEEEE. Germline trimming cut 2 bases from V and 5 bases from J; bases unmatched to any gene: 5.

The V and J genes are TRBV29-1 and TRBJ2-1; D uncertain. Trimming took off 5 bases at V and 4 bases at J, with 15 bases between the two ends. Germline V gives CDR1 SQVTM, CDR2 ANQGSEA. This CDR3 comprises 14 residues. CDR3 protein: CSVLLSVVYNEQFF. As DNA, the CDR3 is TGCAGCGTTCTACTCAGTGTTGTGTACAATGAGCAGTTCTTC.

The V gene is TRBV6-5, the J gene TRBJ1-5; no firm D call. The CDR3 length is 12 residues. The V end was cut by 6 bases, the J end by 0 bases, with 3 bases between. Germline lookup yields CDR1 MNHEY and CDR2 SVGAGI. In nucleotides, the CDR3 is TGTGCCAGCAGGTTTAGCAATCAGCCCCAGCATTTT. Amino acids: CASRFSNQPQHF.

The chain is built from TRBV5-4 and TRBJ2-5, with D unresolved. The V gene lost 7 bases and the J gene lost 5 bases, with 12 bases spanning the gap. CDR1 is SGHNT, CDR2 YYREEE, per germline (reference sequence). CDR3 length equals 12 residues. The CDR3 DNA reads as TGTGCCAGCTCTCCGGGTGCGGAGACCCAGTACTTC. Amino acids: CASSPGAETQYF.

The table lists this clone with a count of one. At the DNA level, this CDR3 is encoded by other sequences in the same sample as well. The rearrangement links TRBV30 to TRBJ2-1, with D maybe TRBD1 (6 bases). The CDR3 has 13 residues. Trimming cost V 3 bases and J 4 bases, with 10 bases left between them. Germline CDR1 and CDR2: GTSNPN and SVGIG (reference sequence). The CDR3 spells CAWSEDSYNEQFF. The CDR3 bases are TGTGCCTGGAGCGAGGACAGTTACAATGAGCAGTTCTTC.

The V call is TRBV7-2, the J call TRBJ2-2, with 7 bases that match TRBD2. CDR1 is SGHTA and CDR2 is FQGNSA in the germline V gene. Trimming cost V 1 base and J 2 bases; bases outside gene matches: 4. The CDR3 runs 16 residues. The CDR3 is CASSLGTRANTGELFF. CDR3 bases: TGTGCCAGCAGCTTAGGGACTAGGGCTAACACCGGGGAGCTGTTTTTT.

The chain uses TRBV6-5 and TRBJ2-1; the D gene is possibly TRBD1 (5 bases). The germline V and J ends were trimmed by 1 base and 0 bases, with 7 bases remaining between them. Germline CDR1 reads MNHEY; CDR2 reads SVGAGI. CDR3 length: 15 amino acids. CDR3 bases: TGTGCCAGCAGTTACTTTCAGGGCTCCTACAATGAGCAGTTCTTC. This gives the protein CASSYFQGSYNEQFF.

This clone has just a few counts. The chain links TRBV5-1 to TRBJ2-2, with 9 bases fitting TRBD2. CDR1 is SGHRS, CDR2 YFSETQ, per germline. The V and J ends lost 2 bases and 5 bases, in that order; junction bases with no gene match: 1. CDR3 length equals 14 residues. The DNA for the CDR3 is TGCGCCAGCAGCTTTCTAGCGGGGACCGGGGAGCTGTTTTTT. Translating gives CASSFLAGTGELFF.

The V and J genes are TRBV9 and TRBJ2-2; maybe TRBD2 (5 bases). The V gene's germline CDR1 is SGDLS and CDR2 YYNGEE. CDR3 size: 16 residues. V shed 0 bases and J shed 0 bases, with 9 bases lying between them. CDR3 nucleotides: TGTGCCAGCAGCGTAGTAGGGAGCTCGAACACCGGGGAGCTGTTTTTT. Its protein is CASSVVGSSNTGELFF.

V and J are TRBV2 and TRBJ2-1; no reliable D call. V lost 1 base to trimming and J lost 6 bases, with 13 bases between them. The CDR3 loop spans 15 amino acids. Germline CDR1 is SNHLY and CDR2 is FYNNEI. The CDR3 sequence: CASSEGVVSFNEQFF. The CDR3 coding sequence is TGTGCCAGCAGTGAAGGGGTAGTAAGTTTCAATGAGCAGTTCTTC.

The chain recombines TRBV5-4 with TRBJ2-2; maybe TRBD2 (6 bases). V gave up 3 bases and J gave up 5 bases, with 14 bases separating them. Germline loops: CDR1 SGHNT, CDR2 YYREEE (reference sequence). This CDR3 has 15 amino acids. CDR3 residues: CASSSRLGETGELFF. The CDR3 DNA follows: TGTGCCAGCAGCTCGCGACTAGGAGAAACCGGGGAGCTGTTTTTT.

The chain carries TRBV6-5 and TRBJ2-1, with D uncertain. Germline values: CDR1 MNHEY, CDR2 SVGAGI. This CDR3 has 16 residues. The V end was cut by 1 base, the J end by 7 bases, with 17 bases between. The CDR3 sequence: CASSYLAGSASNEQFF. CDR3 sequence (DNA): TGTGCCAGCAGTTACTTGGCAGGAAGCGCGTCAAATGAGCAGTTCTTC.

The chain employs TRBV25-1 and TRBJ1-4; D might be TRBD1 (5 bases). Germline values: CDR1 MGHDK, CDR2 SYGVNS. The CDR3 covers 16 residues. V was shortened by 6 bases and J by 0 bases, with 14 bases between the two germline ends. The CDR3 DNA is TGTGCCAGCAGGGGGCCCGTGGGAACAACTAATGAAAAACTGTTTTTT. It encodes CASRGPVGTTNEKLFF.

J is TRBJ2-3 and V is TRBV14; TRBD1 aligns across 11 bases. CDR1 is SGHDN, CDR2 FVKESK, per germline. J gave up 3 bases and V 3 bases, and 5 bases lay outside the gene matches. The CDR3 has 16 amino acids. The CDR3 reads CASSQRTGGRTDTQYF. The CDR3 DNA reads TGTGCCAGCAGCCAGAGGACAGGGGGCAGAACAGATACGCAGTATTTT.